This passage covers 30 T cell receptor beta chains from one sample sequenced in a study of blood T cell repertoires in COVID-19. TCRdb's copy holds only in-frame clones and misses some; the assay was immunoSEQ multiplex PCR. The table records about 270,000 clones, about 89% of them present only once. Input material: peripheral blood. The source of these receptors is a man between 40 and 49 years old who had recovered from COVID-19.

This clone was counted once. The chain has TRBV7-9 and TRBJ2-1; 13 nucleotides agree with TRBD2. In germline, CDR1 is SEHNR, CDR2 FQNEAQ (reference sequence). The CDR3 loop spans 17 amino acids. J was trimmed by 7 bases and V by 0 bases; bases with no gene match: 6. CDR3 region: CASSLALGLAGVNEQFF. CDR3 nucleotides: TGTGCCAGCAGCTTAGCGCTCGGACTAGCGGGAGTTAATGAGCAGTTCTTC.

The V call is TRBV4-1, the J call TRBJ1-1; TRBD1 agrees at 7 bases. Trimming removed 2 bases from V and 5 bases from J; junction bases left unmatched: 11. Per germline, CDR1 MGHRA and CDR2 YSYEKL. The CDR3 consists of 16 residues. The CDR3 sequence is CASSQRLAGGETEAFF. The CDR3, as DNA: TGCGCCAGCAGCCAACGCTTAGCAGGGGGTGAAACTGAAGCTTTCTTT.

About this clone itself: Additional DNA sequences in this sample encode the identical CDR3. CDR3 sequence reads: CASSQGAGGYNEQFF. The CDR3 DNA reads as TGCGCCAGCAGCCAAGGAGCGGGGGGCTACAATGAGCAGTTCTTC. The rearrangement joins TRBV4-3 to TRBJ2-1; the match to TRBD2 covers 9 bases. J was trimmed by 3 bases and V by 1 base; bases with no gene match: 1. Germline V gives CDR1 LGHNA, CDR2 YSLEER. This CDR3 has 15 residues.

CDR3 sequence: CSVEELAGGSEQFF. CDR3 nucleotide sequence: TGCAGCGTTGAGGAATTAGCGGGAGGATCTGAGCAGTTCTTC. V gene TRBV29-1 combines with J gene TRBJ2-1, with 10 bases lining up with TRBD2. Germline CDR1 SQVTM, CDR2 ANQGSEA. J lost 9 bases, V lost 3 bases, and 8 bases had no gene match. The CDR3 sequence is 14 residues long.

This chain uses TRBV25-1 with TRBJ1-1, with 7 positions matching TRBD1. V lost 3 bases and J lost 4; bases outside the gene matches: 8. CDR3 length: 15 residues. Per germline, CDR1 MGHDK and CDR2 SYGVNS. CDR3 region: CASSDRTGRSTEAFF. DNA of the CDR3: TGTGCCAGCAGTGATCGGACAGGTCGGAGCACTGAAGCTTTCTTT.

The rearrangement joins TRBV29-1 to TRBJ2-5, with 7 bases lining up with TRBD1. This CDR3 spans 13 amino acids. V dropped 6 bases and J dropped 0; count of bases not matched to a gene: 4. The germline gives CDR1 SQVTM, CDR2 ANQGSEA. CDR3 amino acids: CSVPGTDQETQYF. In DNA form, the CDR3 reads TGCAGCGTGCCTGGGACAGACCAAGAGACCCAGTACTTC.

J is TRBJ2-7 and V is TRBV7-6; 7 positions agree with TRBD2. The germline V gene has CDR1 SGHVS and CDR2 FNYEAQ. The CDR3 covers 16 residues. V was pared by 2 bases and J by 2 bases, with 9 bases of the junction left unmatched. CDR3 in DNA: TGTGCCAGCAGCTTATACGGGGCGGGAGCCGCCTACGAGCAGTACTTC. Its protein is CASSLYGAGAAYEQYF.

V and J are TRBV6-1 and TRBJ1-6; maybe TRBD1 (5 bases). V lost 0 bases and J lost 0, with 12 bases in between. Germline CDR1 is MNHNS and CDR2 is SASEGT. This CDR3 has 18 amino acids. The CDR3 DNA sequence: TGTGCCAGCAGTGAAGCAAGGTGGGGCAGCTCCTATAATTCACCCCTCCACTTT. Amino acids: CASSEARWGSSYNSPLHF.

V and J are TRBV25-1 and TRBJ2-7; D is unclear. Germline V CDR1 and CDR2: MGHDK, SYGVNS. This CDR3 comprises 11 residues. V was shortened by 1 base and J by 5 bases, with 3 bases between the two germline ends. DNA of the CDR3: TGTGCCAGCAGTGAATTTAACGAGCAGTACTTC. Protein sequence: CASSEFNEQYF.

The rearrangement uses TRBV3-1 (or the pseudogene TRBV3-2) and TRBJ2-1, with 16 bases aligning to TRBD2. Per germline, CDR1 LGHDT and CDR2 YNNKEL (reference sequence). J was trimmed by 7 bases and V by 4 bases; bases with no gene match: 10. This CDR3 is built from 18 residues. As DNA, the CDR3 is TGTGCCAGCAGCCCCCAGGGACTAGCGGGAGGGCCAAGGAATGAGCAGTTCTTC. Translated, it gives CASSPQGLAGGPRNEQFF.

V gene TRBV6-5 combines with J gene TRBJ2-7; 10 bases align to TRBD1. Losses at the gene ends were 4 bases for V and 2 bases for J; bases not matched to a gene: 8. The CDR3 totals 16 residues. Germline V lookup: CDR1 MNHEY, CDR2 SVGAGI. CDR3 region: CASSFRGTGVAYEQYF. In DNA, the CDR3 is TGTGCCAGCAGTTTCCGGGGGACAGGGGTCGCCTACGAGCAGTACTTC.

The J gene is TRBJ1-4, the V gene TRBV7-9; TRBD1 matches 10 bases. CDR1 is SEHNR, CDR2 FQNEAQ, per germline (reference sequence). The ends lost 5 bases at V and 7 bases at J; junction bases unmatched: 4. The CDR3 extends over 14 amino acids. The DNA of the CDR3 is TGTGCCAGCAGCATGACAGGGGGCGGTGAAAAACTGTTTTTT. Translating gives CASSMTGGGEKLFF.

This chain joins TRBV6-2 or TRBV6-3 and TRBJ1-2; 9 bases match TRBD1. V gave up 0 bases and J gave up 6 bases; unmatched junction bases: 8. In germline, CDR1 is MNHEY, CDR2 SVGEGT. The CDR3 runs to 16 residues. CDR3 nucleotides: TGTGCCAGCAGTTACTCAACAGGGGGCGCTTTCAATGGCTACACCTTC. The encoded protein is CASSYSTGGAFNGYTF.

J is TRBJ2-7 and V is TRBV27; D is ambiguous. Germline CDR1 MNHEY, CDR2 SMNVEV (reference sequence). With 1 base removed from V and 3 bases from J, the gap between germline ends came to 7 bases. The CDR3 loop spans 13 amino acids. The CDR3 coding sequence is TGTGCCAGCAGTTTATTGGGCAACTACGAGCAGTACTTC. Translated, it gives CASSLLGNYEQYF.

The gene calls are TRBV7-9 and TRBJ1-3; TRBD1 might be the D (5 bases). The length of the CDR3 is 14 residues. The V gene lost 5 bases and the J gene lost 4 bases, with 12 bases spanning the gap. Per germline, CDR1 SEHNR and CDR2 FQNEAQ (reference sequence). The CDR3 sequence: CASSPGGGGNTIYF. In DNA form, the CDR3 reads TGTGCCAGCAGCCCGGGGGGAGGAGGAAACACCATATATTTT.

The V and J genes are TRBV5-1 and TRBJ1-2; D remains ambiguous. This CDR3 contains 14 residues. Trimming took 0 bases from V and 4 from J, leaving 10 bases between them. The germline V gene has CDR1 SGHRS and CDR2 YFSETQ. The CDR3 DNA reads TGCGCCAGCAGCTTGGTGGTTTTAGTCTATGGCTACACCTTC. Protein product: CASSLVVLVYGYTF.

The chain carries TRBV6-2 or TRBV6-3 and TRBJ2-3; D remains unclear. The germline V gene encodes CDR1 MNHEY and CDR2 SVGEGT. This CDR3 comprises 14 residues. The V end was cut by 2 bases, the J end by 0 bases, with 6 bases between. The CDR3 nucleotides are TGTGCCAGCAGTTACAGAGTTAGCACAGATACGCAGTATTTT. Encoded protein: CASSYRVSTDTQYF.

This clone was counted once. The CDR3: CASSPGVTDTQYF. The CDR3 DNA is TGCGCCAGCAGCCCGGGGGTCACAGATACGCAGTATTTT. V is TRBV5-1 and J is TRBJ2-3; a weak D match, TRBD2 (6 bases). V was clipped by 4 bases and J by 2 bases, with 8 bases between them. The CDR3 sequence is 13 residues long. Looked up from germline, CDR1 is SGHRS and CDR2 is YFSETQ.

This sequence joins TRBV4-1 and TRBJ2-1; D call uncertain. Germline CDR1 MGHRA, CDR2 YSYEKL. V was pared by 0 bases and J by 0 bases, with 9 bases between. The CDR3 is 16 amino acids. CDR3 residues: CASSQERAPSYNEQFF. The CDR3 nucleotides are TGCGCCAGCAGCCAAGAACGAGCGCCCTCCTACAATGAGCAGTTCTTC.

The V and J genes are TRBV7-2 and TRBJ2-4, with 12 bases matching TRBD2. CDR1 is SGHTA and CDR2 is FQGNSA in the germline V gene. CDR3 length: 16 amino acids. V lost 2 bases, J lost 2 bases, and 1 base stayed unmatched. CDR3 DNA: TGTGCCAGCAGCTTAACTAGCGGGGGGTCCAAAAACATTCAGTACTTC. It translates to CASSLTSGGSKNIQYF. Using reference TRBV7-2 and TRBJ2-4 for the parts outside the CDR3, the full variable domain is GAGVSQSPSNKVTEKGKDVELRCDPISGHTALYWYRQSLGQGLEFLIYFQGNSAPDKSGLPSDRFSAERTGGSVSTLTIQRTQQEDSAVYLCASSLTSGGSKNIQYFGAGTRLSVL.

V and J are TRBV9 and TRBJ1-2; 7 bases agree with TRBD1. J gave up 3 bases and V 4 bases, and 6 bases lay outside the gene matches. The CDR3 extends over 14 amino acids. Germline CDR1 is SGDLS and CDR2 is YYNGEE. The CDR3 loop is CASSTEGQYYGYTF. The CDR3 DNA sequence: TGTGCCAGCAGCACCGAGGGACAGTACTATGGCTACACCTTC.

V gene TRBV7-2 combines with J gene TRBJ2-4; D call uncertain. Trimming left V 5 bases short and J 0 bases short, with 11 bases between. The CDR3 has 15 residues. Germline CDR1 is SGHTA and CDR2 is FQGNSA. CDR3 loop: CASSLSRLAKNIQYF. In nucleotides, the CDR3 is TGTGCCAGCAGCCTCAGTAGACTAGCCAAAAACATTCAGTACTTC.

The chain recombines TRBV7-3 with TRBJ2-7, with 8 bases lining up with TRBD1. Germline V CDR1 and CDR2: SGHTA, FQGTGA. The V segment lost 5 bases and the J segment 3 bases; nucleotides outside the gene matches: 9. The CDR3 contains 15 residues. The CDR3 spells CASSEGAGGGYEQYF. Written as DNA, the CDR3 is TGTGCCAGCAGCGAGGGGGCAGGGGGCGGCTACGAGCAGTACTTC.

This clone has just one count. V gene TRBV5-4 combines with J gene TRBJ2-5; 12 positions match TRBD2. Trimming took 2 bases from V and 4 from J; bases not matched to a gene: 9. Looked up from germline, CDR1 is SGHNT and CDR2 is YYREEE (reference sequence). CDR3 length equals 17 residues. DNA of the CDR3: TGTGCCAGCAGCTTCGGGGCGACTAGCGGGGGTGCAGAGACCCAGTACTTC. The encoded protein is CASSFGATSGGAETQYF. The full variable domain, completed using reference TRBV5-4 and TRBJ2-5, is ETGVTQSPTHLIKTRGQQVTLRCSSQSGHNTVSWYQQALGQGPQFIFQYYREEENGRGNFPPRFSGLQFPNYSSELNVNALELDDSALYLCASSFGATSGGAETQYFGPGTRLLVL.

V is TRBV18 and J is TRBJ2-7, with 12 bases that match TRBD1. V trimming: 3 bases; J trimming: 7 bases; junction bases outside the gene matches: 10. Germline CDR1 and CDR2: KGHSH and LQKENI. This CDR3 has 16 residues. The chain's CDR3 is CASSPPPGQGAREQYF. The CDR3 region has the DNA TGTGCCAGCTCACCCCCTCCGGGACAGGGGGCGAGGGAGCAGTACTTC.

V gene TRBV29-1 combines with J gene TRBJ2-2; 8 nucleotides agree with TRBD1. Germline V gives CDR1 SQVTM, CDR2 ANQGSEA. The CDR3 has 13 amino acids. V trimming: 6 bases; J trimming: 6 bases; junction bases outside the gene matches: 6. CDR3 protein: CSVRQGAAGELFF. CDR3 DNA sequence: TGCAGCGTGAGGCAGGGGGCCGCCGGGGAGCTGTTTTTT.

J is TRBJ2-3 and V is TRBV6-5; D possibly corresponds to TRBD2 (5 bases). Germline values: CDR1 MNHEY, CDR2 SVGAGI. V lost 4 bases and J lost 4, with 6 bases in between. This CDR3 spans 12 amino acids. This CDR3 reads CASSSGADTQYF. The CDR3 nucleotides are TGTGCCAGCAGTTCCGGGGCAGATACGCAGTATTTT.

The chain has TRBV12-3 or TRBV12-4 and TRBJ1-1; tentatively, D is TRBD1 (6 bases). The V gene lost 11 bases and the J gene lost 10 bases, with 20 bases spanning the gap. The CDR3 sequence is 12 residues long. In DNA form, the CDR3 reads TGTGCCGCGGCGGGGGGGGCTGAGAGAGCTTTCTTT. It translates to CAAAGGAERAFF.

The chain uses TRBV6-4 and TRBJ2-1, with 9 bases identical to TRBD2. The germline CDR1 and CDR2 sequences are MRHNA and SNTAGT. V trimming: 5 bases; J trimming: 3 bases; junction bases outside the gene matches: 5. There are 15 residues in the CDR3. CDR3 sequence reads: CASSRAGGLYNEQFF. CDR3 DNA sequence: TGTGCCAGCAGTAGGGCGGGAGGGCTCTACAATGAGCAGTTCTTC.

The chain has TRBV11-2 and TRBJ2-1; 9 nucleotides agree with TRBD1. Germline CDR1 and CDR2: SGHAT and FQNNGV. The CDR3 spans 15 residues. The V gene end was trimmed by 4 bases and the J gene end by 2 bases; junction bases not matched to a gene: 3. CDR3 region: CASSSDRGTYNEQFF. The CDR3, as DNA: TGTGCCAGCAGCTCCGACAGGGGGACCTACAATGAGCAGTTCTTC. Variable domain in full (rest from reference TRBV11-2 and TRBJ2-1): EAGVAQSPRYKIIEKRQSVAFWCNPISGHATLYWYQQILGQGPKLLIQFQNNGVVDDSQLPKDRFSAERLKGVDSTLKIQPAKLEDSAVYLCASSSDRGTYNEQFFGPGTRLTVL.